One and the same sample provided the 20 T cell receptor beta chains below, sequenced in a study of glioma-infiltrating T cells after dendritic cell vaccination. Clones were sequenced by immunoSEQ multiplex PCR, and TCRdb holds only the in-frame ones, with some missing. The sample lists some 78,000 clones, approximately 81% occurring once. The time point here: after dendritic cell vaccination, including at tumor progression/relapse. Here the sequenced sample was blood, taken after dendritic cell vaccination. The receptor set was obtained from a human donor with glioblastoma.

The V gene is TRBV18, the J gene TRBJ1-6; TRBD1 agrees at 9 bases. The CDR3 runs to 17 residues. CDR1 and CDR2 (germline): KGHSH, LQKENI. V lost 3 bases and J lost 10; bases outside the gene matches: 13. The CDR3 DNA reads TGTGCCAGCTCACCGACCGGGACAGGGTCGGTTCAATCACCCCTCCACTTT. It specifies CASSPTGTGSVQSPLHF.

This clone was recorded only once. The chain recombines TRBV7-2 with TRBJ2-7, with D tentatively TRBD2 (6 bases). CDR3 length: 12 amino acids. Germline lookup yields CDR1 SGHTA and CDR2 FQGNSA. Trimming removed 5 bases at V and 3 bases at J, with 8 bases between. This chain's CDR3 is CASSTTSYEQYF. The DNA for the CDR3 is TGTGCCAGCAGCACGACTAGCTACGAGCAGTACTTC. Using reference TRBV7-2 and TRBJ2-7 for the parts outside the CDR3, the full variable domain is GAGVSQSPSNKVTEKGKDVELRCDPISGHTALYWYRQSLGQGLEFLIYFQGNSAPDKSGLPSDRFSAERTGGSVSTLTIQRTQQEDSAVYLCASSTTSYEQYFGPGTRLTVT.

The rearrangement uses TRBV5-6 and TRBJ2-5; tentative D call: TRBD2 (6 bases). The CDR3 covers 15 residues. From germline, CDR1 is SGHDT and CDR2 YYEEEE. V dropped 1 base and J dropped 4 bases, with 14 bases sitting between them. The CDR3 sequence: CASSLYSGDGETQYF. The CDR3 DNA reads TGTGCCAGCAGCTTGTATTCGGGGGATGGAGAGACCCAGTACTTC.

The chain is built from TRBV20-1 and TRBJ2-3; the D is unclear. The CDR3 contains 11 residues. CDR1 is DFQATT, CDR2 SNEGSKA, per germline (reference sequence). The V end lost 1 base, the J end lost 7 bases, and 6 bases lay between the germline ends. The CDR3 region has the DNA TGCAGTGCTAGAGTCTCCCATACGCAGTATTTT. This encodes CSARVSHTQYF.

The V and J genes are TRBV20-1 and TRBJ2-1, with D maybe TRBD2 (6 bases). Germline values: CDR1 DFQATT, CDR2 SNEGSKA (reference sequence). This CDR3 has 11 residues. Trimming stripped 3 bases from V and 9 bases from J, with 9 bases between. CDR3 sequence: CSARRDGEQFF. CDR3 coding DNA: TGCAGTGCTAGGCGGGACGGTGAGCAGTTCTTC.

The chain recombines TRBV27 with TRBJ2-7, with D perhaps TRBD2 (6 bases). The CDR3 has 13 residues. The V gene's germline CDR1 is MNHEY and CDR2 SMNVEV (reference sequence). The V end lost 5 bases, the J end lost 3 bases, and 11 bases lay between the germline ends. The CDR3 DNA follows: TGTGCCAGCAGTATGGGGACTGGCTACGAGCAGTACTTC. It specifies CASSMGTGYEQYF.

V usage is TRBV14 and J usage is TRBJ2-1; 11 nucleotides line up with TRBD2. V was clipped by 4 bases and J by 6 bases; unmatched bases: 11. Germline CDR1 and CDR2: SGHDN and FVKESK. This CDR3 spans 17 amino acids. In nucleotides, the CDR3 is TGTGCCAGCAGCCGACAACGGGGACTAGCGGTACCCAATGAGCAGTTCTTC. Encoded protein: CASSRQRGLAVPNEQFF.

The gene calls are TRBV19 and TRBJ2-7; perhaps TRBD1 as D (6 bases). V was pared by 5 bases and J by 6 bases, with 14 bases between. The CDR3 extends over 13 amino acids. The germline V gene encodes CDR1 LNHDA and CDR2 SQIVND (reference sequence). CDR3 DNA: TGTGCCAGTAGTGCCGGGACAAATCGCGAGCAGTACTTC. As protein: CASSAGTNREQYF.

This chain links TRBV28 with TRBJ1-5, with a weak D call TRBD1 (6 bases). The CDR3 has 17 amino acids. V lost 7 bases to trimming and J lost 3 bases, with 22 bases between them. Germline CDR1 reads MDHEN; CDR2 reads SYDVKM. As DNA, the CDR3 is TGTGCCAGCACCCTCTCAGGGTGGGGGCGCGACAATCAGCCCCAGCATTTT. Its translation is CASTLSGWGRDNQPQHF.

The chain joins TRBV7-9 to TRBJ2-1; 11 nucleotides align to TRBD2. The CDR3 loop spans 19 amino acids. The germline V gene encodes CDR1 SEHNR and CDR2 FQNEAQ (reference sequence). Trimming removed 4 bases from V and 0 bases from J; junction bases left unmatched: 11. CDR3 in DNA: TGTGCCAGCAGCTCGGACATGGGGACTAGCGGAAGCTCCTACAATGAGCAGTTCTTC. Encoded protein: CASSSDMGTSGSSYNEQFF.

V gene TRBV7-2 combines with J gene TRBJ2-3; TRBD2 agrees at 15 bases. Trimming at V came to 5 bases and at J to 4 bases, leaving 10 bases not matched to a gene. Germline V gene lookup returns CDR1 SGHTA and CDR2 FQGNSA. The CDR3 extends over 18 amino acids. CDR3 amino acids: CASSPYGLAGGRSDTQYF. The CDR3 coding sequence is TGTGCCAGCAGCCCCTACGGACTAGCGGGGGGGCGGTCAGATACGCAGTATTTT.

V is TRBV5-5 and J is TRBJ1-5, with 11 bases aligning to TRBD1. Germline values: CDR1 SGHKS, CDR2 YYEKEE (reference sequence). The CDR3 has 16 amino acids. V lost 0 bases to trimming and J lost 7 bases; unmatched junction nucleotides: 6. The CDR3 coding sequence is TGTGCCAGCAGCTTGGGCTTAGGACAGGGGGCACAGCCCCAGCATTTT. It encodes CASSLGLGQGAQPQHF.

The gene calls are TRBV7-9 and TRBJ2-1, with TRBD2 identical over 7 bases. Unmatched junction bases numbered 7, after V lost 5 bases and J lost 0 bases. Germline V CDR1 and CDR2: SEHNR, FQNEAQ (reference sequence). The CDR3 sequence is 16 residues long. The CDR3 sequence: CASSGRLAGSYNEQFF. The CDR3 region has the DNA TGTGCCAGCAGCGGCCGACTAGCAGGCTCCTACAATGAGCAGTTCTTC.

The chain is built from TRBV19 and TRBJ2-5, with D possibly being TRBD1 (5 bases). Germline-derived CDR1 and CDR2 are LNHDA and SQIVND (reference sequence). This CDR3 region has 13 residues. The germline V and J ends were trimmed by 4 bases and 1 base, with 7 bases remaining between them. CDR3 nucleotides: TGTGCCAGTAGTACGGACATCCAAGAGACCCAGTACTTC. This gives the protein CASSTDIQETQYF.

This chain joins TRBV7-9 and TRBJ2-7, with D perhaps TRBD2 (5 bases). V lost 0 bases to trimming and J lost 1 base, with 13 bases between them. The germline V gene encodes CDR1 SEHNR and CDR2 FQNEAQ (reference sequence). This CDR3 region has 16 residues. The CDR3 sequence is CASSLAESGPSYEQYF. CDR3 coding DNA: TGTGCCAGCAGCTTAGCGGAGAGCGGCCCATCCTACGAGCAGTACTTC.

The V and J genes are TRBV27 and TRBJ2-7; the match to TRBD1 covers 7 bases. CDR1 is MNHEY, CDR2 SMNVEV, per germline (reference sequence). V trimming: 2 bases; J trimming: 3 bases; junction bases outside the gene matches: 13. The CDR3 totals 17 residues. For the CDR3, the DNA is TGTGCCAGCAGTTTACCGCCTAGACAGGGCCCTTTCTACGAGCAGTACTTC. As protein: CASSLPPRQGPFYEQYF.

The V call is TRBV5-4, the J call TRBJ2-1; D may be TRBD2 (6 bases). CDR3 size: 16 residues. Germline values: CDR1 SGHNT, CDR2 YYREEE (reference sequence). The V gene lost 0 bases and the J gene lost 2 bases, with 12 bases spanning the gap. The CDR3 nucleotides read TGTGCCAGCAGCTTGGGGTCGTGGGGGGCCTACAATGAGCAGTTCTTC. Encoded protein: CASSLGSWGAYNEQFF. Full variable domain (rest looked up from reference TRBV5-4 and TRBJ2-1): ETGVTQSPTHLIKTRGQQVTLRCSSQSGHNTVSWYQQALGQGPQFIFQYYREEENGRGNFPPRFSGLQFPNYSSELNVNALELDDSALYLCASSLGSWGAYNEQFFGPGTRLTVL.

This clone was detected only a few times. V usage is TRBV2 and J usage is TRBJ2-7; 8 bases line up with TRBD1. The CDR3 spans 15 residues. Germline V gene sequence: CDR1 SNHLY, CDR2 FYNNEI. V trimming: 7 bases; J trimming: 1 base; junction bases outside the gene matches: 9. CDR3 sequence (DNA): TGTGCCAGCACCCGAACCCGGGACAGGTCCTACGAGCAGTACTTC. It translates to CASTRTRDRSYEQYF. The whole variable domain, remainder taken from reference TRBV2 and TRBJ2-7, is EPEVTQTPSHQVTQMGQEVILRCVPISNHLYFYWYRQILGQKVEFLVSFYNNEISEKSEIFDDQFSVERPDGSNFTLKIRSTKLEDSAMYFCASTRTRDRSYEQYFGPGTRLTVT.

V usage is TRBV19 and J usage is TRBJ1-2; tentative D call: TRBD1 (5 bases). The CDR3 runs 14 residues. Germline V gives CDR1 LNHDA, CDR2 SQIVND (reference sequence). V lost 8 bases and J 0 bases, leaving 13 bases between the germline ends. The CDR3 bases are TGTGCCAGTCAGCCAGGGACTTCTAACTATGGCTACACCTTC. Translated, it gives CASQPGTSNYGYTF.

This clone was detected a few times. CDR3: CASSLARLGGHSSSGNTIYF. CDR3 nucleotides: TGTGCCAGCAGCTTAGCGCGTTTAGGGGGACATTCAAGCTCTGGAAACACCATATATTTT. The gene calls are TRBV7-6 and TRBJ1-3; maybe TRBD1 (6 bases). CDR1 is SGHVS and CDR2 is FNYEAQ in the germline V gene. This CDR3 region has 20 residues. Trimming stripped 0 bases from V and 0 bases from J, with 21 bases between. Variable domain in full (rest from reference TRBV7-6 and TRBJ1-3): GAGVSQSPRYKVTKRGQDVALRCDPISGHVSLYWYRQALGQGPEFLTYFNYEAQQDKSGLPNDRFSAERPEGSISTLTIQRTEQRDSAMYRCASSLARLGGHSSSGNTIYFGEGSWLTVV.